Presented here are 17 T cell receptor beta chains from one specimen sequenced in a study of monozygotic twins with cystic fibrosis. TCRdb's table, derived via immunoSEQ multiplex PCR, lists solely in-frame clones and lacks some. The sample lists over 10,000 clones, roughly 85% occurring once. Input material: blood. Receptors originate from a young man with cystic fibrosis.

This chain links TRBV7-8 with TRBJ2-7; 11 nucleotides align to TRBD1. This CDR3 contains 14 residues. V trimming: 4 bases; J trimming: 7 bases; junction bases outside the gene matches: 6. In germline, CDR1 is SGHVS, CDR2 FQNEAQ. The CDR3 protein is CASSSVGQGGEQYF. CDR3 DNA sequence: TGTGCCAGCAGCTCCGTGGGACAGGGGGGGGAGCAGTACTTC.

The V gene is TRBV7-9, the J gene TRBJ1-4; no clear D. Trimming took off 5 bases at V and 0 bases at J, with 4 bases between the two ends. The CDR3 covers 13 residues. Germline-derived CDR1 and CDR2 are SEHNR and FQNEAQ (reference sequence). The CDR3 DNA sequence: TGTGCCAGCAGCCGGGCAACTAATGAAAAACTGTTTTTT. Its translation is CASSRATNEKLFF.

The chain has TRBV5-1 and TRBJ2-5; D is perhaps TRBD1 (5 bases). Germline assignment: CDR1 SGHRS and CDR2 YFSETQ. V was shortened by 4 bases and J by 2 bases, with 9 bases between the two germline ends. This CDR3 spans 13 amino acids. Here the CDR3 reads CASSDSEQETQYF. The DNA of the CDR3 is TGCGCCAGCAGCGACAGCGAGCAAGAGACCCAGTACTTC.

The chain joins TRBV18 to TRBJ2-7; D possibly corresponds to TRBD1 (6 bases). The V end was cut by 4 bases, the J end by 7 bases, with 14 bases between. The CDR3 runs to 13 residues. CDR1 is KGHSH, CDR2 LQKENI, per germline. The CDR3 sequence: CASSRQQGIEQYF. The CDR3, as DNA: TGTGCCAGCTCACGACAACAGGGAATAGAGCAGTACTTC.

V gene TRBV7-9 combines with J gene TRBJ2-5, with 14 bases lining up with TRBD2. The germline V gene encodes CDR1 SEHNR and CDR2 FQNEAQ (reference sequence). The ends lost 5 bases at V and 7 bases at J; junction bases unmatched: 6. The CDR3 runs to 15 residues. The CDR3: CASSTGLAGGGTQYF. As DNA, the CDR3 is TGTGCCAGCAGCACCGGACTAGCGGGAGGCGGGACCCAGTACTTC. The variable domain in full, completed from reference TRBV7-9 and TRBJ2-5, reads DTGVSQNPRHKITKRGQNVTFRCDPISEHNRLYWYRQTLGQGPEFLTYFQNEAQLEKSRLLSDRFSAERPKGSFSTLEIQRTEQGDSAMYLCASSTGLAGGGTQYFGPGTRLLVL.

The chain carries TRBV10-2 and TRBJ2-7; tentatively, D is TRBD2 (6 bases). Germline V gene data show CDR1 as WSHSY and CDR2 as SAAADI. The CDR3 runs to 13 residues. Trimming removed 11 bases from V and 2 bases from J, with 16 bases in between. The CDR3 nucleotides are TGCGCCGGAGGGGACGGAGACGCCTACGAGCAGTACTTC. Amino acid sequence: CAGGDGDAYEQYF.

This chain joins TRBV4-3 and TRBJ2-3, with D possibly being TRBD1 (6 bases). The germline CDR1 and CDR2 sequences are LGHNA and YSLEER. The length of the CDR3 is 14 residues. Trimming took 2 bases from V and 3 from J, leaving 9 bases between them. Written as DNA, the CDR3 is TGCGCCAGCAGCCAACGGCAGGGGACAGATACGCAGTATTTT. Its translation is CASSQRQGTDTQYF.

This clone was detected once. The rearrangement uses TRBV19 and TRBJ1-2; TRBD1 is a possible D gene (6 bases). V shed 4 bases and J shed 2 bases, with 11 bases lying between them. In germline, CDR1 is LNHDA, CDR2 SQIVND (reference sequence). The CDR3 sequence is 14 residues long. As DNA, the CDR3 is TGTGCCAGTAGTAGCCTTCAGGGGAACTATGGCTACACCTTC. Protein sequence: CASSSLQGNYGYTF.

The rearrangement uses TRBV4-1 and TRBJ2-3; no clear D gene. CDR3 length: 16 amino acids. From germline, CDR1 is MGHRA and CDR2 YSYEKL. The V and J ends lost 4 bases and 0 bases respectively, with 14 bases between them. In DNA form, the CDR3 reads TGCGCCAGCAGCCTCCTCGTCTCGAGCAGCACAGATACGCAGTATTTT. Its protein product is CASSLLVSSSTDTQYF.

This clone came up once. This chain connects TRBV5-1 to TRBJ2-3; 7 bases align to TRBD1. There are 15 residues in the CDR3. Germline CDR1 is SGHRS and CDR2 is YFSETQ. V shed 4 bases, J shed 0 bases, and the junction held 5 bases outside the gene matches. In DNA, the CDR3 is TGCGCCAGCAGCCTGACAGGGATCAGCACAGATACGCAGTATTTT. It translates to CASSLTGISTDTQYF.

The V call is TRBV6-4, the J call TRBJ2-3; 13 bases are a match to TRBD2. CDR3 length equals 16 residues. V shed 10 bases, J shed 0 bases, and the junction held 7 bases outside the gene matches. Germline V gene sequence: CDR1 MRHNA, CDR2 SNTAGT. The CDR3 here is CATGTSGVISTDTQYF. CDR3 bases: TGTGCCACCGGGACTAGCGGGGTGATTAGCACAGATACGCAGTATTTT.

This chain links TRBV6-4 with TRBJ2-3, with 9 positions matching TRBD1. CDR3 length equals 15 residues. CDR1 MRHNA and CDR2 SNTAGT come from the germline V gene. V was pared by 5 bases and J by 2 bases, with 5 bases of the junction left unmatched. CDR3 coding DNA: TGTGCCAGCAGTTGGACAGGGGATCCCACAGATACGCAGTATTTT. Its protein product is CASSWTGDPTDTQYF.

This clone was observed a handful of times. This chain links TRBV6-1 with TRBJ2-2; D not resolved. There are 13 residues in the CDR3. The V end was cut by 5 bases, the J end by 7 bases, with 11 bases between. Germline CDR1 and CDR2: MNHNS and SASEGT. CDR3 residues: CASSPTAYGELFF. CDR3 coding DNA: TGTGCCAGCAGTCCAACGGCGTACGGGGAGCTGTTTTTT.

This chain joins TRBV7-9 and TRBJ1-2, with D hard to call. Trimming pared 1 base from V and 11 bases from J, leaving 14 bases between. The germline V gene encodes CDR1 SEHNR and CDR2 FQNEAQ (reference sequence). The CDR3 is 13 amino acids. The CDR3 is CASSLEVGLWYTF. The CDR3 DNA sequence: TGTGCCAGCAGCTTAGAGGTGGGATTGTGGTACACCTTC.

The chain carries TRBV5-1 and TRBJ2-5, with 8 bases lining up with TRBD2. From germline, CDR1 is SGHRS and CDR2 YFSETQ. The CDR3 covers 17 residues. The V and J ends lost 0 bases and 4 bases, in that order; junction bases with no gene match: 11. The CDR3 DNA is TGCGCCAGCAGCTTGGGCCGCGGTCTGGCGGGGGGAGAGACCCAGTACTTC. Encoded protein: CASSLGRGLAGGETQYF.

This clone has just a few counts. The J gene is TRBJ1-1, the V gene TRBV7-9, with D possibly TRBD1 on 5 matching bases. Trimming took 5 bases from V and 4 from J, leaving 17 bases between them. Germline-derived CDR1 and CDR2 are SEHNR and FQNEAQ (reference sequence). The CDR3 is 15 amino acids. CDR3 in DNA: TGTGCCAGCAGCCAAACCCAGGGCGAAGGCACTGAAGCTTTCTTT. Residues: CASSQTQGEGTEAFF.

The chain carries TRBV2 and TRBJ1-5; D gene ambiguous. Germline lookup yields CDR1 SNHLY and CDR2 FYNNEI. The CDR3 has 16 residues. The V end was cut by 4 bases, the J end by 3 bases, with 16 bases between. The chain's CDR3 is CASSGSVGQNNQPQHF. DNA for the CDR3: TGTGCCAGCAGTGGGTCAGTGGGTCAGAACAATCAGCCCCAGCATTTT.